The sequence of this T cell receptor beta chain was determined in a study of control samples from healthy donors and cancer patients. The protocol was immunoSEQ multiplex PCR, while the TCRdb copy is restricted to in-frame clones and leaves out a portion. The sample has about 54,000 clones, around 95% seen once. CDR3 length: 12 residues. The V and J ends lost 1 base and 2 bases respectively, with 4 bases between them. Germline V lookup: CDR1 SQVTM, CDR2 ANQGSEA. The V gene is TRBV29-1, the J gene TRBJ2-3; D unresolved. The sample taken for sequencing was blood. This receptor was obtained from a woman aged 25 to 39 in good health. This CDR3 is CSVEGNTDTQYF. The CDR3 nucleotides read TGCAGCGTTGAAGGGAACACAGATACGCAGTATTTT.